The 17 T cell receptor beta chains given below trace back to one sample, sequenced in a study of T cell responses to AZD1222 COVID-19 vaccine (TCRdb year 2021). The library came from the immunoSEQ multiplex PCR assay. TCRdb obtained this table from immuneACCESS and retained in-frame rearrangements with V and J assigned. These tables miss some clones; where compared with another copy, unresolved V genes account for less than half of the shortfall, and the remainder is unexplained. The sample table records some 150,000 clones; about 94% of these occur just once. About 3.8% of the sample belongs to the ten largest clones. The time point label corresponds to: baseline before first vaccination. Sequenced material: peripheral blood, taken on day 0 of AZD1222 vaccination. The receptor source for this set is an adult in good health.

V usage is TRBV11-2 and J usage is TRBJ2-5, with D possibly TRBD1 on 6 matching bases. Germline CDR1 SGHAT, CDR2 FQNNGV. This CDR3 contains 15 residues. V dropped 3 bases and J dropped 4 bases, with 15 bases sitting between them. CDR3 protein: CASSLGPGVRETQYF. The DNA for the CDR3 is TGTGCCAGCAGCTTGGGGCCAGGGGTCCGAGAGACCCAGTACTTC. Looking up the rest from reference TRBV11-2 and TRBJ2-5 gives the full variable domain: EAGVAQSPRYKIIEKRQSVAFWCNPISGHATLYWYQQILGQGPKLLIQFQNNGVVDDSQLPKDRFSAERLKGVDSTLKIQPAKLEDSAVYLCASSLGPGVRETQYFGPGTRLLVL.

In this sample, this clone turned up once. The genes are TRBV19 and TRBJ1-1; tentative D call: TRBD1 (5 bases). Per germline, CDR1 LNHDA and CDR2 SQIVND (reference sequence). Trimming stripped 3 bases from V and 11 bases from J, with 13 bases between. The CDR3 length is 12 residues. CDR3 DNA: TGTGCCAGTAGTATGGGTCGGCCAGGGGCTTTCTTT. Its translation is CASSMGRPGAFF.

V and J are TRBV19 and TRBJ2-2; 13 bases agree with TRBD2. The CDR3 runs to 16 residues. The J segment lost 7 bases and the V segment lost 4 bases, leaving 6 bases of the junction unmatched. Germline-derived CDR1 and CDR2 are LNHDA and SQIVND (reference sequence). The CDR3 sequence is CASSSEGLAGIGELFF. The CDR3, as DNA: TGTGCCAGTAGTAGCGAGGGACTAGCGGGAATCGGGGAGCTGTTTTTT.

The rearrangement links TRBV3-1 (or the pseudogene TRBV3-2) to TRBJ1-3; no clear D gene. The V end was cut by 2 bases, the J end by 4 bases, with 9 bases between. In germline, CDR1 is LGHDT, CDR2 YNNKEL (reference sequence). This CDR3 has 14 amino acids. CDR3 sequence: CASSQTGGGNTIYF. CDR3 sequence (DNA): TGTGCCAGCAGCCAAACTGGAGGGGGAAACACCATATATTTT.

This chain links TRBV28 with TRBJ2-5; TRBD1 aligns across 12 bases. The CDR3 runs 14 residues. With V trimmed by 4 bases and J by 5 bases, 2 bases remained unmatched. Germline V gene data show CDR1 as MDHEN and CDR2 as SYDVKM. The CDR3 protein is CASSWDRGRETQYF. Written as DNA, the CDR3 is TGTGCCAGCAGTTGGGACAGGGGGCGTGAGACCCAGTACTTC.

The V call is TRBV7-9, the J call TRBJ2-4; 7 nucleotides line up with TRBD1. Losses at the gene ends were 5 bases for V and 0 bases for J; bases not matched to a gene: 13. The germline V gene has CDR1 SEHNR and CDR2 FQNEAQ (reference sequence). The CDR3 length is 18 residues. CDR3 nucleotides: TGTGCCAGCAGCCGGGACAGACTCCCCTCCATAGCCAAAAACATTCAGTACTTC. Its protein is CASSRDRLPSIAKNIQYF.

V usage is TRBV10-3 and J usage is TRBJ1-5; 7 bases agree with TRBD1. Trimming cost V 0 bases and J 4 bases; bases outside gene matches: 3. The CDR3 covers 15 residues. Germline V gene sequence: CDR1 ENHRY, CDR2 SYGVKD. CDR3 DNA sequence: TGTGCCATCAGTGAGTCGTCAGGGGGTAATCAGCCCCAGCATTTT. Encoded protein: CAISESSGGNQPQHF.

The chain combines TRBV5-5 with TRBJ1-5, with D uncertain. The CDR3 consists of 14 residues. Germline V CDR1 and CDR2: SGHKS, YYEKEE (reference sequence). V shed 0 bases and J shed 1 base, with 5 bases lying between them. CDR3: CASSLAGSNQPQHF. CDR3 nucleotide sequence: TGTGCCAGCAGCTTGGCCGGGAGCAATCAGCCCCAGCATTTT.

This clone was recorded only once. The chain combines TRBV19 with TRBJ1-1, with D possibly being TRBD1 (5 bases). CDR1 and CDR2 (germline): LNHDA, SQIVND (reference sequence). Trimming removed 9 bases at V and 7 bases at J, with 15 bases between. The length of the CDR3 is 12 residues. The CDR3 is CASRAAPLEAFF. The DNA of the CDR3 is TGTGCCAGCAGGGCGGCACCCCTTGAAGCTTTCTTT.

The rearrangement links TRBV28 to TRBJ1-4; 8 bases fit TRBD1. V lost 6 bases, J lost 6 bases, and 9 bases stayed unmatched. CDR3 length equals 15 residues. Germline V gene data show CDR1 as MDHEN and CDR2 as SYDVKM. CDR3 residues: CASSSTGGEDEKLFF. The CDR3 bases are TGTGCCAGCAGCAGTACAGGGGGAGAGGATGAAAAACTGTTTTTT.

V usage is TRBV19 and J usage is TRBJ1-5, with D perhaps TRBD1 (5 bases). V lost 3 bases, J lost 3 bases, and 15 bases lay in between. The CDR3 loop spans 16 amino acids. Germline assignment: CDR1 LNHDA and CDR2 SQIVND (reference sequence). The CDR3 DNA reads TGTGCCAGTAGTATTTTGGGACGACGGAACAATCAGCCCCAGCATTTT. Amino acids: CASSILGRRNNQPQHF.

The J gene is TRBJ2-7, the V gene TRBV5-1, with D possibly being TRBD1 or TRBD2 (6 bases each). CDR1 and CDR2 from the germline V gene are SGHRS and YFSETQ. The CDR3 extends over 16 amino acids. V lost 5 bases and J 2 bases, leaving 20 bases between the germline ends. CDR3 bases: TGCGCCAGCAGGAAAGGGTTCGGGGGCTTAACCTACGAGCAGTACTTC. Encoded protein: CASRKGFGGLTYEQYF.

The chain combines TRBV6-6 with TRBJ2-7, with a weak D call TRBD2 (6 bases). V lost 0 bases to trimming and J lost 3 bases, with 15 bases between them. Per the germline V gene, CDR1 is MNHNY and CDR2 is SVGAGI (reference sequence). There are 16 residues in the CDR3. As DNA, the CDR3 is TGTGCCAGCAGTTACTCGCAACCGGGAGCCAACTACGAGCAGTACTTC. Translation: CASSYSQPGANYEQYF.

This clone was detected only a few times. In nucleotides, the CDR3 is TGTGCCAGCAGCTTACAGGGACTTAATGAAAAACTGTTTTTT. As protein: CASSLQGLNEKLFF. J is TRBJ1-4 and V is TRBV7-2; a weak D match, TRBD1 (5 bases). V lost 2 bases and J lost 4, with 8 bases in between. Looked up from germline, CDR1 is SGHTA and CDR2 is FQGNSA. This CDR3 region has 14 residues.

This chain links TRBV5-1 with TRBJ1-1; 9 bases line up with TRBD1. The germline V gene has CDR1 SGHRS and CDR2 YFSETQ. The CDR3 length is 15 residues. With V trimmed by 2 bases and J by 1 base, 3 bases remained unmatched. CDR3 DNA sequence: TGCGCCAGCAGCTTTCGGACAGGGGAGAACACTGAAGCTTTCTTT. Its translation is CASSFRTGENTEAFF.

J is TRBJ2-7 and V is TRBV7-9; 14 nucleotides match TRBD2. This CDR3 has 14 residues. In germline, CDR1 is SEHNR, CDR2 FQNEAQ (reference sequence). V was clipped by 5 bases and J by 7 bases; unmatched bases: 4. The CDR3, as DNA: TGTGCCAGCAGCCAGGGACTAGCGGGAGTGGAGCAGTACTTC. This encodes CASSQGLAGVEQYF.

The chain couples TRBV5-4 to TRBJ2-7, with 9 bases lining up with TRBD2. Germline V lookup: CDR1 SGHNT, CDR2 YYREEE (reference sequence). With V trimmed by 4 bases and J by 3 bases, 8 bases remained unmatched. The CDR3 length is 15 residues. CDR3 loop: CASSDSGLARYEQYF. In DNA form, the CDR3 reads TGTGCCAGCAGCGACTCGGGACTAGCTCGCTACGAGCAGTACTTC.